Presented here are 21 T cell receptor beta chains from one specimen sequenced in a study of esophageal squamous cell carcinoma under preoperative chemotherapy. The time point here: before preoperative PTX-NDP chemotherapy. One entry per CDR3 protein results from TCRdb running MiXCR on the PCR reads. The data hold approximately 30,000 distinct CDR3 sequences, with roughly 50% observed a single time. The sample here was taken from a patient given preoperative chemotherapy. These receptors originate from a human donor with esophageal squamous cell carcinoma. The donor label of this sample is uncertain.

This clonotype was seen ten or more times. The J gene is TRBJ2-2, the V gene TRBV11-3; D gene unclear. V dropped 1 base and J dropped 6 bases, with 6 bases sitting between them. CDR3 size: 13 residues. Germline V lookup: CDR1 SGHNT, CDR2 YENEEA. The CDR3 DNA sequence: TGTGCCAGCAGCTTAGTTGACCCCGGGGAGCTGTTTTTT. This encodes CASSLVDPGELFF.

This clonotype was detected many times. The V and J genes are TRBV7-9 and TRBJ2-1; 11 nucleotides match TRBD2. The DNA end is more similar to TRBJ2-7, so the J call may be wrong. Germline CDR1 SEHNR, CDR2 FQNEAQ (reference sequence). This CDR3 contains 17 residues. The DNA of the CDR3 is TGTGCCAGCAGCCCACGACTTTTAGCGGGAGGGGTCCATGAGCAGTACTTC. It is translated as CASSPRLLAGGVHEQYF.

CDR3: CASSLGSGVRETQYF. CDR3 DNA sequence: TGTGCCAGCAGTTTAGGTTCGGGAGTGCGAGAGACCCAGTACTTC. The gene calls are TRBV12-3 or TRBV12-4 and TRBJ2-5; a possible D gene is TRBD2 (6 bases). This CDR3 is 15 amino acids long. Trimming left V 1 base short and J 4 bases short, with 13 bases between.

The genes are TRBV27 and TRBJ2-1; TRBD2 aligns across 7 bases. Germline loops: CDR1 MNHEY, CDR2 SMNVEV (reference sequence). The V segment lost 2 bases and the J segment 10 bases; nucleotides outside the gene matches: 17. The CDR3 contains 17 residues. Written as DNA, the CDR3 is TGTGCCAGCAGTTTAGGGGTCGGAGCGGGACCCGCCTACGAGCAGTTCTTC. Translated, it gives CASSLGVGAGPAYEQFF.

This chain links TRBV18 with TRBJ2-2, with 7 bases identical to TRBD2. From germline, CDR1 is KGHSH and CDR2 LQKENI. The V segment lost 0 bases and the J segment 11 bases; nucleotides outside the gene matches: 12. This CDR3 region has 16 residues. In DNA form, the CDR3 reads TGTGCCAGCTCACCACCGTCGGCGGGAGTTACGAGAGAGCTGTTTTTT. This translates into CASSPPSAGVTRELFF.

This clonotype appeared a single time. This may come from a read error, since a much larger clone is one base off. This sequence joins TRBV6-4 and TRBJ2-1, with TRBD2 as a possible D gene (6 bases). CDR3 length: 17 residues. The germline V gene encodes CDR1 MRHNA and CDR2 SNTAGT. Trimming pared 0 bases from V and 13 bases from J, leaving 25 bases between. The CDR3 nucleotides are TGTGCCAGCAGTGACTCGACGGGACTTCATGGGGATAACATTCAGTTCTTC. Amino acid sequence: CASSDSTGLHGDNIQFF.

The chain couples TRBV7-2 to TRBJ2-4; D possibly uses TRBD1 or TRBD2 (5 bases each). TRBJ2-5 matches the DNA end more closely, so the J call is doubtful. This CDR3 comprises 16 residues. Germline assignment: CDR1 SGHTA and CDR2 FQGNSA. CDR3 DNA: TGTGCCAGCAGCTTACCGGGGCGCGGTGACAAAGAGACCCAGTACTTC. This codes for CASSLPGRGDKETQYF.

The genes are TRBV12-3 or TRBV12-4 and TRBJ2-7; D might be TRBD2 (5 bases). The CDR3 totals 14 residues. The V and J ends lost 5 bases and 1 base respectively, with 12 bases between them. The CDR3 here is CASSHPRDSYEQYF. Written as DNA, the CDR3 is TGTGCCAGCAGTCACCCCCGGGATTCCTACGAGCAGTACTTC.

As for this clonotype: It may be a read error: a sequence one base away is much more abundant. This chain links TRBV6-1 with TRBJ2-5; D uncertain. The CDR3 runs 14 residues. V was shortened by 7 bases and J by 11 bases, with 23 bases between the two germline ends. Looked up from germline, CDR1 is MNHNS and CDR2 is SASEGT. CDR3 loop: CASIPAISYNEQYF. CDR3 DNA sequence: TGTGCCAGCATTCCAGCGATTTCCTACAATGAGCAGTACTTC.

The J gene is TRBJ2-3, the V gene TRBV7-2, with D unclear. Germline CDR1 is SGHTA and CDR2 is FQGNSA. This CDR3 contains 13 residues. The V end was cut by 5 bases, the J end by 4 bases, with 10 bases between. CDR3 in amino acids: CASSPYRADTQYF. The CDR3 nucleotides read TGTGCCAGCAGCCCCTATCGGGCAGATACGCAGTATTTT.

In the case of this clonotype: One end of the junction varies from germline; a read error may be responsible. The chain links TRBV7-9 to TRBJ2-3; maybe TRBD2 (6 bases). The germline CDR1 and CDR2 sequences are SEHNR and FQNEAQ (reference sequence). There are 16 residues in the CDR3. DNA of the CDR3: TGTGCCAGCAGGGTGCTTGGGCGGCGGGACCCAGATACGCAGTATTTC. As protein: CASRVLGRRDPDTQYF.

Concerning this clonotype: The junction shows a germline mismatch at one end, possibly a read error. The genes are TRBV7-2 and TRBJ2-2; 9 bases map to TRBD2. The CDR3 has 15 amino acids. The germline V gene has CDR1 SGHTA and CDR2 FQGNSA. The CDR3 region is CASSPSGVLAGALYF. The DNA of the CDR3 is TGTGCCAGCAGCCCTAGCGGGGTCCTAGCAGGGGCGCTGTATTTT. Together with reference TRBV7-2 and TRBJ2-2, the CDR3 gives the full variable domain: GAGVSQSPSNKVTEKGKDVELRCDPISGHTALYWYRQSLGQGLEFLIYFQGNSAPDKSGLPSDRFSAERTGGSVSTLTIQRTQQEDSAVYLCASSPSGVLAGALYFGEGSRLTVL.

This clonotype was counted many times. The V call is TRBV11-3, the J call TRBJ2-1; 10 bases agree with TRBD2. Unmatched junction bases numbered 8, after V lost 0 bases and J lost 0 bases. The CDR3 is 19 amino acids. CDR1 and CDR2 (germline): SGHNT, YENEEA. In nucleotides, the CDR3 is TGTGCCAGCAGCTTAGATAAACTAGCGGGATCCAGCTCCTACAATGAGCAGTTCTTC. Protein sequence: CASSLDKLAGSSSYNEQFF.

Many counts were recorded for this clonotype. The V and J genes are TRBV4-1 and TRBJ2-1; D perhaps matches TRBD1 (8 bases). V was shortened by 1 base and J by 7 bases, with 20 bases between the two germline ends. Germline loops: CDR1 MGHRA, CDR2 YSYEKL. This CDR3 spans 17 amino acids. This CDR3 is CASSQGFRTGRVNEQFF. The CDR3 DNA sequence: TGCGCCAGCAGCCAAGGTTTCCGGACAGGGAGGGTGAATGAGCAGTTCTTC.

This clonotype appeared many times. This chain joins TRBV7-2 and TRBJ2-1; a possible D gene is TRBD2 (5 bases). The DNA end lines up better with TRBJ2-5; the J call may be wrong. The CDR3 contains 14 residues. Germline V gene sequence: CDR1 SGHTA, CDR2 FQGNSA. DNA of the CDR3: TGTGCCAGCAGCTTGGCCACTAGTCTCCAGACCCAGTACTTC. Amino acid sequence: CASSLATSLQTQYF.

V usage is TRBV12-3 or TRBV12-4 and J usage is TRBJ2-1; no clear D. There are 13 residues in the CDR3. Trimming removed 3 bases at V and 13 bases at J, with 16 bases between. CDR3 region: CASSLGSQETQFF. The CDR3 nucleotides are TGTGCCAGCAGTTTGGGATCACAAGAGACCCAGTTCTTC.

This rearrangement joins TRBV6-5 to TRBJ2-1; a possible D gene is TRBD1 (6 bases). Germline lookup yields CDR1 MNHEY and CDR2 SVGAGI. Trimming removed 5 bases at V and 10 bases at J, with 18 bases between. The CDR3 is 14 amino acids. The CDR3: CASSLTHGTSEQFF. The CDR3 coding sequence is TGTGCCAGCAGTCTCACTCACGGGACATCGGAGCAGTTCTTC.

V and J are TRBV6-1 and TRBJ2-3; maybe TRBD1 (6 bases). The J call may be incorrect, as the DNA end agrees better with TRBJ2-5. CDR1 MNHNS and CDR2 SASEGT come from the germline V gene. The CDR3 contains 13 residues. CDR3 protein: CASTHRDKETQYF. CDR3 nucleotides: TGTGCCAGCACTCACCGGGACAAAGAGACCCAGTACTTC.

This clonotype was recorded at least ten times. This chain uses TRBV5-8 with TRBJ2-5; 8 nucleotides match TRBD1. With V trimmed by 0 bases and J by 4 bases, 8 bases remained unmatched. The CDR3 totals 16 residues. Per germline, CDR1 SGHTS and CDR2 YDEGEE. CDR3 bases: TGTGCCAGCAGCTTGGCGGCAGGGGGCTTAGGAGAGACCCAGTACTTC. This sequence encodes CASSLAAGGLGETQYF.

Concerning this clonotype itself: No conserved phenylalanine or tryptophan is present at the end of the CDR3, so a read error is the likely explanation. V usage is TRBV11-3 and J usage is TRBJ2-1; 11 bases map to TRBD1. Trimming removed 4 bases from V and 4 bases from J; junction bases left unmatched: 3. This CDR3 spans 15 amino acids. Germline-derived CDR1 and CDR2 are SGHNT and YENEEA. The CDR3 here is CASSYGTGGYNEQFS. The CDR3 coding sequence is TGTGCCAGCAGCTATGGGACAGGGGGTTACAATGAGCAGTTCTCC.

This clonotype was seen more than once but under ten times. The V and J genes are TRBV6-7 and TRBJ1-1, with D hard to call. TRBV6-7 counts as an open reading frame of uncertain function. The CDR3 length is 12 residues. V was clipped by 2 bases and J by 3 bases, with 4 bases between them. The CDR3, as DNA: TGTGCCAGCAGTTACACTGACACTGAAGCTTTCTTT. This encodes CASSYTDTEAFF.